The following is a T cell receptor (beta chain) sequence with its context. Its antigen is as yet unknown. The CDR3 is 13 residues long. CDR1 and CDR2 (germline): KGHSH, LQKENI. The V and J ends lost 6 bases and 3 bases respectively, with 11 bases between them. The sample belongs to a study of Tregs in tolerant kidney transplant recipients. Study-wide results and caveats: The small number of patients limits these findings pending further validation.

Unstimulated regulatory T cells (CD4+CD25+CD127-), CD4+CD25- non-regulatory cells, CD4 and CD8 cells were FACS-sorted from thawed PBMCs. The table came from immunoSEQ multiplex PCR; TCRdb's copy has only in-frame clones and leaves some out. Of over 60,000 clones in the sample, roughly 89% were seen once. The sequence derives from a human donor in good health. The chain carries TRBV18 and TRBJ1-1; D is perhaps TRBD1 (5 bases). The sequenced sample was CD4+ T cells from blood. The CDR3 loop reads CASSTGVDTEAFF. The CDR3 DNA follows: TGTGCCAGCTCCACGGGGGTTGACACTGAAGCTTTCTTT.